The TCR beta chain described here comes from a study of blood T cell repertoires in COVID-19. About the research overall: Acute and convalescent COVID-19 specimens originated in the United States, Italy and Spain. PBMCs, B-cell-depleted T cells, or T cells were the source of the cDNA or gDNA that made up the material.

The CDR3 spans 14 residues. CDR1 SGHRS and CDR2 YFSETQ come from the germline V gene. Participant reports of clinical history set cohort assignment. Authors' processing steps: For nucleated cells, counts were estimated from reference gene primer amplification. Data came from immunoSEQ multiplex PCR; TCRdb stores just in-frame clones and leaves some out. The D gene and trimming were derived from the DNA, and the V and J assignments and clone size from that table. The sample has some 240,000 clones; roughly four fifths are singletons. This chain joins TRBV5-1 and TRBJ2-7, with D hard to call. The TCR sequence derives from a man younger than 40 with acute COVID-19. Sequenced material: PBMCs or T cells enriched from blood (not recorded which). CDR3 loop: CASSPGPTSYEQYV. In DNA form, the CDR3 reads TGTGCCAGCAGCCCTGGGCCTACCTCCTACGAGCAGTACGTC.